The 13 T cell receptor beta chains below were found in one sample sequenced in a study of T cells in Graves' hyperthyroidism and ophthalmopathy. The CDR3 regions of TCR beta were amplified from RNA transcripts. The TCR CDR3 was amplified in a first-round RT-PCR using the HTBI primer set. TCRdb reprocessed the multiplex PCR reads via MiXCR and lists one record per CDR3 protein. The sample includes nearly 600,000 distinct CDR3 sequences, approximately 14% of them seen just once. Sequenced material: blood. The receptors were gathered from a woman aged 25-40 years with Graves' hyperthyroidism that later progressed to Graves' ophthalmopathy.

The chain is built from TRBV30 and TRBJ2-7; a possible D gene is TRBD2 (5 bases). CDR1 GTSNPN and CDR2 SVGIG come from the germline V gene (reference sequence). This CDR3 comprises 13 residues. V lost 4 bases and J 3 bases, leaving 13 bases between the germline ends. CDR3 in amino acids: CAWKGASNYEQYF. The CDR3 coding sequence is TGTGCCTGGAAGGGTGCTAGCAACTACGAGCAGTACTTC. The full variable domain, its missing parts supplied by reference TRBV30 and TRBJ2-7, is SQTIHQWPATLVQPVGSPLSLECTVEGTSNPNLYWYRQAAGRGLQLLFYSVGIGQISSEVPQNLSASRPQDRQFILSSKKLLLSDSGFYLCAWKGASNYEQYFGPGTRLTVT.

CDR3 sequence reads: CATLEVNTDTQYF. The CDR3 DNA follows: TGTGCCACCCTCGAGGTTAACACAGATACGCAGTATTTT. The genes are TRBV15 and TRBJ2-3; D unclear. Looked up from germline, CDR1 is LNHNV and CDR2 is YYDKDF (reference sequence). The CDR3 is 13 amino acids. V was clipped by 8 bases and J by 2 bases, with 11 bases between them.

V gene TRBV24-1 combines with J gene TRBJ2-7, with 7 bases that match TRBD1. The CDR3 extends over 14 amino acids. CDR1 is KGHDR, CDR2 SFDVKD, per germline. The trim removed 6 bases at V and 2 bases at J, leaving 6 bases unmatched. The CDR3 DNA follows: TGTGCCACCAGTAACAGGGGAAGGCCCTACGAGCAGTACTTC. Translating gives CATSNRGRPYEQYF.

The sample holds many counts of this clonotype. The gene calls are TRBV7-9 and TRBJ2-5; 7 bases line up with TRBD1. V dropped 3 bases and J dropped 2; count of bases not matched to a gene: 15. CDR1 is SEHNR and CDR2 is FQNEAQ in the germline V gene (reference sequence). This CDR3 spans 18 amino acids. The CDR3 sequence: CASSFRPLFTTGQETQYF. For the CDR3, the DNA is TGTGCCAGCAGCTTTCGGCCTCTTTTCACGACAGGGCAAGAGACCCAGTACTTC. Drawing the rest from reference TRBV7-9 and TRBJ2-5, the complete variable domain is DTGVSQNPRHKITKRGQNVTFRCDPISEHNRLYWYRQTLGQGPEFLTYFQNEAQLEKSRLLSDRFSAERPKGSFSTLEIQRTEQGDSAMYLCASSFRPLFTTGQETQYFGPGTRLLVL.

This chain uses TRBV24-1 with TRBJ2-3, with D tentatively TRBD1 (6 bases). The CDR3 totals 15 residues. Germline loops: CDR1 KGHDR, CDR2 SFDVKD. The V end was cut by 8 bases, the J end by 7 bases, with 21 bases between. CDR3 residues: CATKSRDTSLNTQYF. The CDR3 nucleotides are TGTGCCACCAAATCAAGGGACACCAGCTTAAATACGCAGTATTTT.

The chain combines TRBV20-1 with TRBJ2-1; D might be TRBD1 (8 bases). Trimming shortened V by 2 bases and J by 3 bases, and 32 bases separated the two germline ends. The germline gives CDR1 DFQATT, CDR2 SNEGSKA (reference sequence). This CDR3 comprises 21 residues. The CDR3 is CSARRPGPGGAGVHVYNEQFF. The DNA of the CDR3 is TGCAGTGCTAGAAGGCCGGGGCCAGGGGGCGCGGGAGTGCACGTCTACAATGAGCAGTTCTTC.

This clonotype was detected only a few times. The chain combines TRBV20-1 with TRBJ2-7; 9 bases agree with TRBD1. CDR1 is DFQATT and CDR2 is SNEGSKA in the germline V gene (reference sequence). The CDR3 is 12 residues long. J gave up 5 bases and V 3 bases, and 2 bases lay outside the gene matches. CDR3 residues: CSASWDRDEQYF. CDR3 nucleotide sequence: TGCAGTGCTAGCTGGGACAGGGACGAGCAGTACTTC.

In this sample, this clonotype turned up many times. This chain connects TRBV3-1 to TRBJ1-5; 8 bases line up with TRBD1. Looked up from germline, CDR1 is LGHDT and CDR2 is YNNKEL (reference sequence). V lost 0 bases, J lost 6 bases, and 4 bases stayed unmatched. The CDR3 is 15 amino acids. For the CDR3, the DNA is TGTGCCAGCAGCCAAGATGGGACAGGAGGTCAGCCCCAGCATTTT. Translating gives CASSQDGTGGQPQHF. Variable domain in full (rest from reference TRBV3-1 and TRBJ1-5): DTAVSQTPKYLVTQMGNDKSIKCEQNLGHDTMYWYKQDSKKFLKIMFSYNNKELIINETVPNRFSPKSPDKAHLNLHINSLELGDSAVYFCASSQDGTGGQPQHFGDGTRLSIL.

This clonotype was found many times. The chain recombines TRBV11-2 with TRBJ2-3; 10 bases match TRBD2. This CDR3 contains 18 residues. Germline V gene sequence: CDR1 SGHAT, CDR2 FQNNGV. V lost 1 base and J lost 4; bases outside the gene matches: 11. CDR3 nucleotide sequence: TGTGCCAGCAGCTTAGGACCTAGCGGGAGTTACTATGCAGATACGCAGTATTTT. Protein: CASSLGPSGSYYADTQYF.

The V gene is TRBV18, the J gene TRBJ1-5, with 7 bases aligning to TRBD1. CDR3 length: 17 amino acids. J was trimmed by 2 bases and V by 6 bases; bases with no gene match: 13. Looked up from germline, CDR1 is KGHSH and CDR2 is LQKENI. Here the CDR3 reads CASSSTEGQGGNQPQHF. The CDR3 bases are TGTGCCAGCTCTTCGACCGAAGGGCAGGGGGGCAATCAGCCCCAGCATTTT.

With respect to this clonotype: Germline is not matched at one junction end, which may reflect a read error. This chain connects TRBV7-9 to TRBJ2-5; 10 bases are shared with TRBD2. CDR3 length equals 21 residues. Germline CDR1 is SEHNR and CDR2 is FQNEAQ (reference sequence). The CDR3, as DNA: TGTCCCAGCAGCCAGATCACAGGAGACATGCTAGCGGGAGAACATCACGAGACCCAGTACTTC. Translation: CPSSQITGDMLAGEHHETQYF.

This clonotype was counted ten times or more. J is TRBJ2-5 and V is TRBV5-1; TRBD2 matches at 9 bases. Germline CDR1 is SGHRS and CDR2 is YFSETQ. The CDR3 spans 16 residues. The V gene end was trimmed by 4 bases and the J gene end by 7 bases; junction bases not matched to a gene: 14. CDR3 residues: CASSLAGTSILRTQYF. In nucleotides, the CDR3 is TGCGCCAGCAGCCTGGCCGGGACTAGCATCCTGAGGACCCAGTACTTC.

CDR3 sequence: CASSEGGTSGNSYNEQFF. CDR3 nucleotide sequence: TGTGCCAGCAGTGAGGGGGGGACTAGCGGGAACTCCTACAATGAGCAGTTCTTC. V usage is TRBV6-1 and J usage is TRBJ2-1; TRBD2 aligns across 13 bases. This CDR3 spans 18 amino acids. V dropped 3 bases and J dropped 0; count of bases not matched to a gene: 5. Germline values: CDR1 MNHNS, CDR2 SASEGT.